This entry describes one T cell receptor beta chain. Its antigen is unknown. Each CDR3 protein gets one entry after TCRdb re-called the reads with MiXCR. The data contain about 830,000 distinct CDR3 sequences, around a third of them singletons. The sample comes from a study of T cell repertoires in cytomegalovirus infection. Background on the study: The authors used CMV epitopes that were HLA-C-restricted (recently identified) and HLA-B-restricted (well studied). Both CMV infection and a matching HLA type were indicated by public TCR beta signatures. Points from the study as a whole: In two of eight donors, the top clonotype was HLA-C-restricted CMV-specific. Adding up the frequency of public TCR beta families identified people who carried CMV plus the relevant HLA.

CDR3 length equals 15 residues. Trimming shortened V by 5 bases and J by 4 bases, and 15 bases separated the two germline ends. CDR1 and CDR2 from the germline V gene are SEHNR and FQNEAQ (reference sequence). The sample in question was cultured CD8+ T cells from PBMCs, obtained from culture after CMV antigen stimulation. This clonotype was obtained from a human donor in good health (CMV status not recorded). Some clones in this sample may be carry-over from other donors' samples. The chain joins TRBV7-9 to TRBJ2-1; D may be TRBD1 (5 bases). The CDR3 coding sequence is TGTGCCAGCAGCCCCGAGGCAGGGTTGTACAATGAGCAGTTCTTC. Encoded protein: CASSPEAGLYNEQFF.